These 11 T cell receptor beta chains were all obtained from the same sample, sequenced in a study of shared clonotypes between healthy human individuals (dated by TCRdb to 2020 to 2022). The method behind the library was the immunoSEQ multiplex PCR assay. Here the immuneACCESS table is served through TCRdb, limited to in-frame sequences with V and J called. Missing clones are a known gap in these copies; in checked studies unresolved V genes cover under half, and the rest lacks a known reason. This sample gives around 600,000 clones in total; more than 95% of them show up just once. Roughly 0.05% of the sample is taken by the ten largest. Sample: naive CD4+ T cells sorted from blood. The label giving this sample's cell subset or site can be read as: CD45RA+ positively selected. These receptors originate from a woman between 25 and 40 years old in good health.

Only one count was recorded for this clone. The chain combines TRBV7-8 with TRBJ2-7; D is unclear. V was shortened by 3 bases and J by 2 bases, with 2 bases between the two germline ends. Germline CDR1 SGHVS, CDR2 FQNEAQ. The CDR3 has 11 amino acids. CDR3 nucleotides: TGTGCCAGCAGCTTCGCCTACGAGCAGTACTTC. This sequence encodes CASSFAYEQYF.

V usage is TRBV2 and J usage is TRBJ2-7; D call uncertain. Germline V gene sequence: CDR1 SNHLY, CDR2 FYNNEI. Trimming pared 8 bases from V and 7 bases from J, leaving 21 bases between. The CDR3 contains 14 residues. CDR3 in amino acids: CASAPWGYRVEQYF. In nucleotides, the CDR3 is TGTGCCAGCGCCCCGTGGGGATACCGCGTTGAGCAGTACTTC.

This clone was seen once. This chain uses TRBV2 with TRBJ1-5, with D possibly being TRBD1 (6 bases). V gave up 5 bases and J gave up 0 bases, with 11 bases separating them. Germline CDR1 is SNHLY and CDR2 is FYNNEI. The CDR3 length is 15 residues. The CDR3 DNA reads TGTGCCAGCAGTAAAGGGGGGCTTAGCAATCAGCCCCAGCATTTT. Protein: CASSKGGLSNQPQHF.

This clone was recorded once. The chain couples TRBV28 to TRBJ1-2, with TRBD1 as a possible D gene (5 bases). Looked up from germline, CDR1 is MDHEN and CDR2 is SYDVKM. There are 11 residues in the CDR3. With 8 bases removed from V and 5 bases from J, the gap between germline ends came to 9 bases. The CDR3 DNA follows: TGTGCCAGCCAGACAGTATATGGCTACACCTTC. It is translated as CASQTVYGYTF.

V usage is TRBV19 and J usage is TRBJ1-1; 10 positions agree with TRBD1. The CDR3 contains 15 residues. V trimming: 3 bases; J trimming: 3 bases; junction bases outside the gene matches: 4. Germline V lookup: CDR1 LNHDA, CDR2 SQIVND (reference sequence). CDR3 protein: CASSIRTGGYTEAFF. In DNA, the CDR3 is TGTGCCAGTAGTATTAGGACAGGGGGTTACACTGAAGCTTTCTTT.

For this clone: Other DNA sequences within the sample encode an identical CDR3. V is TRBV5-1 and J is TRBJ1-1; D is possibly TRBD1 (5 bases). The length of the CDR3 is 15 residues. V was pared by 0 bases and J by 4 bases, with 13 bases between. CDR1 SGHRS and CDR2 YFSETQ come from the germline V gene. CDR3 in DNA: TGCGCCAGCAGCTTGGGCGACAGAGAGGGCACTGAAGCTTTCTTT. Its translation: CASSLGDREGTEAFF.

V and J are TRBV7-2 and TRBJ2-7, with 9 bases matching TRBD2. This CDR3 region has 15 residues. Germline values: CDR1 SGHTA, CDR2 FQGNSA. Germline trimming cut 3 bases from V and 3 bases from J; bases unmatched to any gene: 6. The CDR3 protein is CASSLGGRDGYEQYF. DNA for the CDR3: TGTGCCAGCAGCTTGGGCGGGAGGGATGGCTACGAGCAGTACTTC.

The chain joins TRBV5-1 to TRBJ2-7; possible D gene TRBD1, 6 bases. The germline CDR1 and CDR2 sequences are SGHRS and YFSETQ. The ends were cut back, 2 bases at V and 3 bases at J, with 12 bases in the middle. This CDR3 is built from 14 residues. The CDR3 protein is CASSFSGQYYEQYF. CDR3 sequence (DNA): TGCGCCAGCAGCTTCTCGGGACAATACTACGAGCAGTACTTC.

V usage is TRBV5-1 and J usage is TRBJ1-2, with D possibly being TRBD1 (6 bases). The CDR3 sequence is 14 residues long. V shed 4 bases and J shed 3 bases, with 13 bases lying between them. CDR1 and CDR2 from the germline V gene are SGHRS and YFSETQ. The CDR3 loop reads CASSQTGTDYGYTF. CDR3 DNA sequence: TGCGCCAGCAGCCAAACAGGGACGGACTATGGCTACACCTTC.

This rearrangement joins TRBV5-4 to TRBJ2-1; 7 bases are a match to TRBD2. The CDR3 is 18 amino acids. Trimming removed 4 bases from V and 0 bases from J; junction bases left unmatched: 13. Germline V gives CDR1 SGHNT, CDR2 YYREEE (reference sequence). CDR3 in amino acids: CASSGVHGGRDSYNEQFF. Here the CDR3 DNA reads TGTGCCAGCAGCGGGGTACATGGTGGGAGGGACTCCTACAATGAGCAGTTCTTC.

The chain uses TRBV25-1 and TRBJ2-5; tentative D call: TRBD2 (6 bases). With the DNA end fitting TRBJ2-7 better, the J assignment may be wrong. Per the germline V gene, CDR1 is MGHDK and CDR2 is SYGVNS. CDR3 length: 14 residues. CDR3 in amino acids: CASSEPGSSYEQYF. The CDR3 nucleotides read TGTGCCAGCAGTGAACCCGGGAGCTCCTACGAGCAGTACTTC.